This record looks at one TCR beta chain sequence and its context. Its target is unknown. Assay used: immunoSEQ multiplex PCR; TCRdb lists only in-frame clones, some missing. The table records some 1,100,000 clones, 70% to 80% of them present only once. V was clipped by 3 bases and J by 3 bases, with 15 bases between them. The germline gives CDR1 MNHEY, CDR2 SMNVEV (reference sequence). The CDR3 covers 15 residues. This sample is part of a study of shared clonotypes between healthy human individuals. Study-wide results and caveats: Since donors were few, the genetic and exposure-history diversity represented was limited. Clonotype sharing levels among donors were expected to vary with sequencing depth.

The rearrangement uses TRBV27 and TRBJ2-7, with a possible D match to TRBD2 (6 bases). Material: memory CD4+ T cells from PBMCs. Subset of the sample: CD45RA-negative fraction. This clonotype was obtained from a man aged 18 to 30 in good health. Some clones in this sample may be carry-over from other donors' samples. The CDR3 here is CASSFLLAANYEQYF. The CDR3 DNA reads as TGTGCCAGCAGTTTTCTACTAGCAGCGAACTACGAGCAGTACTTC.